Below, 20 T cell receptor beta chains from the same sample are listed, as sequenced in a study of T cell repertoires in cytomegalovirus infection. These TCRs' antigens remain unknown. TCRdb itself ran the reads through MiXCR, one entry per CDR3 protein. In the table there are about 920,000 distinct CDR3 sequences, roughly 30% of which are singletons. Sequencing was performed on cultured CD8+ T cells from PBMCs, taken from culture after CMV antigen stimulation. These receptors originate from a human donor in good health (CMV status not recorded). Some clones in this sample may be carry-over from other donors' samples.

The chain employs TRBV7-4 and TRBJ2-5; no firm D call. Between the trimmed V and J ends, which lost 1 base and 2 bases, there was a span of 14 bases. This CDR3 has 16 amino acids. CDR1 and CDR2 (germline): SGHVT, SQSDAQ. The CDR3 DNA reads as TGTGCCAGCAGCTTAGTTTCGCTGCCAGATCAAGAGACCCAGTACTTC. It is translated as CASSLVSLPDQETQYF. The complete variable domain, with remaining parts taken from reference TRBV7-4 and TRBJ2-5, reads GAGVSQSPRYKVAKRGRDVALRCDSISGHVTLYWYRQTLGQGSEVLTYSQSDAQRDKSGRPSGRFSAERPERSVSTLKIQRTEQGDSAVYLCASSLVSLPDQETQYFGPGTRLLVL.

This clonotype occurred once. The V call is TRBV4-1, the J call TRBJ2-1; 11 positions agree with TRBD2. The germline V gene encodes CDR1 MGHRA and CDR2 YSYEKL. The V gene end was trimmed by 4 bases and the J gene end by 6 bases; junction bases not matched to a gene: 5. The CDR3 covers 15 residues. The CDR3 here is CASSLNSGGANEQFF. CDR3 in DNA: TGCGCCAGCAGCCTGAATAGCGGGGGGGCCAATGAGCAGTTCTTC.

This clonotype was recorded many times. The chain couples TRBV7-6 to TRBJ2-3; a weak D match, TRBD2 (6 bases). The CDR3 is 17 amino acids. V was shortened by 3 bases and J by 3 bases, with 19 bases between the two germline ends. CDR1 is SGHVS and CDR2 is FNYEAQ in the germline V gene. CDR3 coding DNA: TGTGCCAGCAGCTTGGTCCCCGGGACTCCGTCAACAGATACGCAGTATTTT. It specifies CASSLVPGTPSTDTQYF.

This chain uses TRBV4-3 with TRBJ2-1; 11 bases align to TRBD2. Germline V gene lookup returns CDR1 LGHNA and CDR2 YSLEER. The V gene end was trimmed by 0 bases and the J gene end by 7 bases; junction bases not matched to a gene: 5. The CDR3 consists of 16 residues. Here the CDR3 DNA reads TGCGCCAGCAGCCAAGAGGCACTAGCGGGGGCTAATGAGCAGTTCTTC. This codes for CASSQEALAGANEQFF.

J is TRBJ2-7 and V is TRBV27, with a weak D call TRBD1 (5 bases). This CDR3 contains 15 residues. CDR1 and CDR2 (germline): MNHEY, SMNVEV (reference sequence). The ends were cut back, 4 bases at V and 4 bases at J, with 17 bases in the middle. CDR3 amino acids: CASSSIKPTVYEQYF. In DNA, the CDR3 is TGTGCCAGCAGTTCTATCAAACCGACAGTGTACGAGCAGTACTTC.

This clonotype has only a few counts. This chain uses TRBV4-2 with TRBJ2-3; 9 nucleotides agree with TRBD1. This CDR3 region has 18 residues. J gave up 3 bases and V 2 bases, and 12 bases lay outside the gene matches. Per germline, CDR1 LGHNA and CDR2 YNFKEQ. CDR3 in amino acids: CASSQRRAGTGRTDTQYF. CDR3 bases: TGTGCCAGCAGCCAAAGAAGAGCCGGGACAGGGAGAACAGATACGCAGTATTTT.

This chain connects TRBV27 to TRBJ2-5; 8 nucleotides agree with TRBD2. The V gene's germline CDR1 is MNHEY and CDR2 SMNVEV (reference sequence). The CDR3 has 14 amino acids. V lost 7 bases, J lost 7 bases, and 11 bases stayed unmatched. The CDR3 protein is CASIPAGAPRTQYF. In nucleotides, the CDR3 is TGTGCCAGCATTCCAGCGGGGGCCCCACGGACCCAGTACTTC.

This clonotype showed up many times. The junction differs from germline at one of its ends, possibly a read error. J is TRBJ2-5 and V is TRBV7-8; tentative D call: TRBD1 (5 bases). The CDR3 loop spans 15 amino acids. Germline V gives CDR1 SGHVS, CDR2 FQNEAQ. The CDR3 region has the DNA TGTGCCAGCAGCTCCCCACAGGATTACCAAGAGGCCCAGTACTTC. Its translation is CASSSPQDYQEAQYF.

Ten or more counts support this clonotype. The chain joins TRBV7-2 to TRBJ1-1, with a possible D match to TRBD1 (5 bases). V shed 0 bases and J shed 3 bases, with 14 bases lying between them. Germline lookup yields CDR1 SGHTA and CDR2 FQGNSA. The CDR3 length is 16 residues. This CDR3 reads CASSLAPRGPYTEAFF. The CDR3 DNA sequence: TGTGCCAGCAGCTTAGCGCCGAGGGGACCCTACACTGAAGCTTTCTTT.

This clonotype was detected only a few times. CDR3 sequence (DNA): TGTGCTAGTGGTTTGGACCTCGGGGCAGGGGGCGGGTACGAGCAGTACTTC. Translation: CASGLDLGAGGGYEQYF. The chain couples TRBV12-5 to TRBJ2-7; TRBD1 matches at 8 bases. Trimming cost V 1 base and J 4 bases; bases outside gene matches: 12. The CDR3 has 17 residues. CDR1 and CDR2 (germline): LGHNT, FRNRAP.

Regarding this clonotype: At one end, the junction sequence differs from germline, possibly due to a read error. This rearrangement joins TRBV6-6 to TRBJ2-1; 11 nucleotides agree with TRBD2. The CDR3 loop spans 17 amino acids. In germline, CDR1 is MNHNY, CDR2 SVGAGI (reference sequence). The CDR3 DNA follows: TGTGTCAGCAGTAGACTAGCGGGGTACGGTTCCTACAATGAGCAGTTCTTC. This translates into CVSSRLAGYGSYNEQFF.

The chain has TRBV5-1 and TRBJ2-6; D gene uncertain. Germline V gene lookup returns CDR1 SGHRS and CDR2 YFSETQ. CDR3 length: 15 residues. Deletions cut 6 bases from V and 2 bases from J, with 12 bases between. In DNA, the CDR3 is TGCGCCAGCAAGCAGCTAGGCCCTGGGGCCAACGTCCTGACTTTC. Protein: CASKQLGPGANVLTF.

This clonotype has more than one count but fewer than ten. The chain carries TRBV6-2 or TRBV6-3 and TRBJ1-5; D remains ambiguous. Deletions cut 4 bases from V and 3 bases from J, with 13 bases between. CDR1 MNHEY and CDR2 SVGEGT come from the germline V gene. The CDR3 consists of 15 residues. The CDR3 sequence: CASSLDPAANQPQHF. CDR3 in DNA: TGTGCCAGCAGTTTAGATCCGGCGGCCAATCAGCCCCAGCATTTT.

The chain links TRBV9 to TRBJ2-5; TRBD1 matches 7 bases. The CDR3 length is 14 residues. The V gene end was trimmed by 5 bases and the J gene end by 0 bases; junction bases not matched to a gene: 4. The germline CDR1 and CDR2 sequences are SGDLS and YYNGEE. The CDR3 sequence: CASRKQGYQETQYF. Written as DNA, the CDR3 is TGTGCCAGCAGAAAACAGGGGTACCAAGAGACCCAGTACTTC. The full variable domain, its missing parts supplied by reference TRBV9 and TRBJ2-5, is DSGVTQTPKHLITATGQRVTLRCSPRSGDLSVYWYQQSLDQGLQFLIQYYNGEERAKGNILERFSAQQFPDLHSELNLSSLELGDSALYFCASRKQGYQETQYFGPGTRLLVL.

The rearrangement uses TRBV9 and TRBJ2-1, with TRBD1 as a possible D gene (5 bases). V was shortened by 3 bases and J by 0 bases, with 10 bases between the two germline ends. In germline, CDR1 is SGDLS, CDR2 YYNGEE. CDR3 length: 15 amino acids. For the CDR3, the DNA is TGTGCCAGCAGCGCGACAGTAAGCTCCTACAATGAGCAGTTCTTC. It specifies CASSATVSSYNEQFF.

The chain uses TRBV19 and TRBJ2-1; 10 nucleotides line up with TRBD2. J gave up 4 bases and V 3 bases, and 6 bases lay outside the gene matches. The CDR3 sequence is 16 residues long. Germline V gives CDR1 LNHDA, CDR2 SQIVND (reference sequence). The CDR3 DNA reads as TGTGCCAGTAGTATTGGAGGTAGCGGGGGGTACAATGAGCAGTTCTTC. It is translated as CASSIGGSGGYNEQFF.

This clonotype was recorded a few times. The rearrangement joins TRBV4-3 to TRBJ1-1, with D perhaps matching TRBD1 (5 bases). Germline V CDR1 and CDR2: LGHNA, YSLEER. The CDR3 is 16 residues long. V was pared by 0 bases and J by 0 bases, with 11 bases between. The CDR3 sequence: CASSQDFGGMNTEAFF. CDR3 bases: TGCGCCAGCAGCCAAGATTTCGGGGGTATGAACACTGAAGCTTTCTTT.

This chain connects TRBV2 to TRBJ2-5; the D is unclear. Germline CDR1 and CDR2: SNHLY and FYNNEI. V shed 1 base and J shed 1 base, with 10 bases lying between them. The CDR3 contains 15 residues. CDR3 in DNA: TGTGCCAGCAGTGAAGTTGTTGGGGTCCAAGAGACCCAGTACTTC. Protein: CASSEVVGVQETQYF.

The gene calls are TRBV12-3 or TRBV12-4 and TRBJ2-3; TRBD1 matches at 7 bases. The CDR3 spans 14 residues. V shed 6 bases and J 1 base; nucleotides not matched to a gene: 4. CDR3 sequence (DNA): TGTGCCAGCAGCACAGGGGAAGGCACAGATACGCAGTATTTT. The encoded protein is CASSTGEGTDTQYF.

This clonotype was seen ten or more times. The chain couples TRBV7-2 to TRBJ2-7; 7 bases are a match to TRBD1. This CDR3 spans 14 amino acids. The ends lost 6 bases at V and 2 bases at J; junction bases unmatched: 7. Per germline, CDR1 SGHTA and CDR2 FQGNSA. CDR3: CASSPQGLPYEQYV. The CDR3, as DNA: TGTGCCAGCAGTCCACAGGGGCTCCCCTACGAGCAGTACGTC.